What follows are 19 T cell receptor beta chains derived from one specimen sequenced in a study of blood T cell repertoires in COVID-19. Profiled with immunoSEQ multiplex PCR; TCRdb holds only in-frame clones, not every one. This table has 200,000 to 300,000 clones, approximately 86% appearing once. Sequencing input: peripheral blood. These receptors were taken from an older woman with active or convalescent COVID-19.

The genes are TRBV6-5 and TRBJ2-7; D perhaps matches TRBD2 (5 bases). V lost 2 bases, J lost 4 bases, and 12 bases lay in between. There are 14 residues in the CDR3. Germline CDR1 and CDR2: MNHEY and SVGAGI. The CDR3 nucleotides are TGTGCCAGCAGTTACCACCGGAGAGGGTACGAGCAGTACTTC. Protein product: CASSYHRRGYEQYF.

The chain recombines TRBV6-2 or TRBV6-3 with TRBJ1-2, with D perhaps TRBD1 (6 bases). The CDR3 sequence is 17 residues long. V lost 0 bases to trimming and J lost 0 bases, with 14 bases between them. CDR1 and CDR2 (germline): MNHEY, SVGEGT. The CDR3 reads CASSYSILTGSNYGYTF. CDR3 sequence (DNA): TGTGCCAGCAGTTACTCGATTTTGACAGGATCTAACTATGGCTACACCTTC.

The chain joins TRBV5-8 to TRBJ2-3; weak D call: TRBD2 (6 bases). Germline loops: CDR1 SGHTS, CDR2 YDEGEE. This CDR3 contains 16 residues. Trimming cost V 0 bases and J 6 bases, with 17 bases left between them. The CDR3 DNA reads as TGTGCCAGCAGCTTGGGGGCGGGGTTGCATTCGGATACGCAGTATTTT. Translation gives CASSLGAGLHSDTQYF.

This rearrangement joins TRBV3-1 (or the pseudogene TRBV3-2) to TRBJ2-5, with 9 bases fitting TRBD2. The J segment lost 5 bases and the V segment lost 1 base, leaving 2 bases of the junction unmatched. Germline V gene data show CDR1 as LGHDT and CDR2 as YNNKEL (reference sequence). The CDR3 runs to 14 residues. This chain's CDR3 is CASSQGSGRETQYF. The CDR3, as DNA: TGTGCCAGCAGCCAAGGGAGCGGGAGGGAGACCCAGTACTTC.

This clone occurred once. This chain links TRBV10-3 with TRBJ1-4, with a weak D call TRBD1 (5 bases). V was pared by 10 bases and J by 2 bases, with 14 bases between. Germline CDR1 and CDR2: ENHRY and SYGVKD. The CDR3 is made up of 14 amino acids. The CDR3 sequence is CATGPRGTNEKLFF. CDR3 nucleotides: TGTGCCACAGGACCCCGGGGGACTAATGAAAAACTGTTTTTT.

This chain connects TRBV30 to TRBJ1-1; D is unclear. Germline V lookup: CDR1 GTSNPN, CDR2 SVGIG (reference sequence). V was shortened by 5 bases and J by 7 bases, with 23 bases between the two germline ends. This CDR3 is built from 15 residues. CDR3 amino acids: CAWGKNRHSSSEAFF. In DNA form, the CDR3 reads TGTGCCTGGGGGAAAAACCGACATTCCTCCAGTGAAGCTTTCTTT.

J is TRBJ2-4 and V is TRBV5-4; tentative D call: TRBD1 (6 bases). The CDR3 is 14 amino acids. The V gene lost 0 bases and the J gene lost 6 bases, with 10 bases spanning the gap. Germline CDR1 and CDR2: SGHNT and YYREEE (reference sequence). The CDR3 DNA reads TGTGCCAGCAGCTTGGTAGGGGACATAAACATTCAGTACTTC. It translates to CASSLVGDINIQYF.

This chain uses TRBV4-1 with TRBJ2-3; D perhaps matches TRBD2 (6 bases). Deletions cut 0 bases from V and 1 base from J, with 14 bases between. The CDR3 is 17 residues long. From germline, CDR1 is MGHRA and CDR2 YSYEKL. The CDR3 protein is CASSQDPLATRTDTQYF. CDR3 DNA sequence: TGCGCCAGCAGCCAAGATCCGCTAGCGACCCGCACAGATACGCAGTATTTT.

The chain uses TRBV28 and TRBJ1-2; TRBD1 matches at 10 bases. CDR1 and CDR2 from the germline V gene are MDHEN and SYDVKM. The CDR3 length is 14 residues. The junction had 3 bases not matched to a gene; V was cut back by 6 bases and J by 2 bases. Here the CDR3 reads CASRGTGVNYGYTF. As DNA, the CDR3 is TGTGCCAGCAGAGGGACAGGGGTAAACTATGGCTACACCTTC.

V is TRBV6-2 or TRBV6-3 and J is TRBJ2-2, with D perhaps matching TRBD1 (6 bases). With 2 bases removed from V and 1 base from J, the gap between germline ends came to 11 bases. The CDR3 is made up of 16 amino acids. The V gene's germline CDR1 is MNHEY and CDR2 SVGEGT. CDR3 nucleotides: TGTGCCAGCAGTTACCCGGACAGCCTGAACACCGGGGAGCTGTTTTTT. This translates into CASSYPDSLNTGELFF.

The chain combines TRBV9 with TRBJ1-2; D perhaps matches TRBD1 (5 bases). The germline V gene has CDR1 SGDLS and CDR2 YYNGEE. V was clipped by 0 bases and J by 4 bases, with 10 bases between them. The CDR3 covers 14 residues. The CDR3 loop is CASSVGRGFYGYTF. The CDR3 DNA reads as TGTGCCAGCAGCGTAGGGCGGGGGTTCTATGGCTACACCTTC.

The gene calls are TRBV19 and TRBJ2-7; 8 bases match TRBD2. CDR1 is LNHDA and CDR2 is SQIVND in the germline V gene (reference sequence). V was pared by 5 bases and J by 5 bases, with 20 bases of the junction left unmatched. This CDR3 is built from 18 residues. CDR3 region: CASSPGPIRTSYSHEQYF. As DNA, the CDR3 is TGTGCCAGTAGTCCGGGACCGATTCGGACTAGCTATTCCCACGAGCAGTACTTC.

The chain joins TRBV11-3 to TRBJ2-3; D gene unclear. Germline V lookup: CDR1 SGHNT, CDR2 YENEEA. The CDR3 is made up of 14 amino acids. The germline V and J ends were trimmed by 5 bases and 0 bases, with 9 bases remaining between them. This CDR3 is CASSMRSSTDTQYF. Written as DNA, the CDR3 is TGTGCCAGCAGCATGAGATCTAGCACAGATACGCAGTATTTT. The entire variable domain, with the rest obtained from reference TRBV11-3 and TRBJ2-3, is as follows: EAGVVQSPRYKIIEKKQPVAFWCNPISGHNTLYWYLQNLGQGPELLIRYENEEAVDDSQLPKDRFSAERLKGVDSTLKIQPAELGDSAVYLCASSMRSSTDTQYFGPGTRLTVL.

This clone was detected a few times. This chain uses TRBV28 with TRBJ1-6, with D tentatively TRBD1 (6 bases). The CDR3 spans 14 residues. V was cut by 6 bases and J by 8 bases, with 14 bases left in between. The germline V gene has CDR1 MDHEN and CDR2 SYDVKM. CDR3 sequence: CASSLTGYHSPLHF. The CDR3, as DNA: TGTGCCAGCAGCCTTACAGGGTATCATTCACCCCTCCACTTT.

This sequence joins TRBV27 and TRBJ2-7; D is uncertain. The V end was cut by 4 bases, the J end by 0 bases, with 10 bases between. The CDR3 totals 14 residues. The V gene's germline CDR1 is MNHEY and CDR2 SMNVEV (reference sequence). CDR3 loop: CASSSTSSSYEQYV. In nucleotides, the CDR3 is TGTGCCAGCAGTTCGACATCGAGCTCCTACGAGCAGTACGTC.

In nucleotides, the CDR3 is TGTGCCAGCAGCCCCGGGACAGACTATGGCTACACCTTC. Its translation: CASSPGTDYGYTF. The J gene is TRBJ1-2, the V gene TRBV7-2; TRBD1 agrees at 7 bases. The CDR3 covers 13 residues. The germline V gene encodes CDR1 SGHTA and CDR2 FQGNSA. V gave up 5 bases and J gave up 3 bases; unmatched junction bases: 3.

The CDR3 DNA reads TGTGCCAGCAGCGGCCGGACAGGGAGCTCCTACAATGAGCAGTTCTTC. This encodes CASSGRTGSSYNEQFF. This chain connects TRBV7-9 to TRBJ2-1; 8 bases line up with TRBD1. Germline CDR1 and CDR2: SEHNR and FQNEAQ (reference sequence). The CDR3 is made up of 16 amino acids. Trimming removed 5 bases from V and 0 bases from J; junction bases left unmatched: 6.

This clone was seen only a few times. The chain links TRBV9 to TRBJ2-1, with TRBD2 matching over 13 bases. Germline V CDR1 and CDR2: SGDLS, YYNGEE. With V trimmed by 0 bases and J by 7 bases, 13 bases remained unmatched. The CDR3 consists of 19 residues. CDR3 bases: TGTGCCAGCAGCGTAGCCTCACTAGCGGGAGGGCTCGTTGGGAATGAGCAGTTCTTC. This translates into CASSVASLAGGLVGNEQFF.

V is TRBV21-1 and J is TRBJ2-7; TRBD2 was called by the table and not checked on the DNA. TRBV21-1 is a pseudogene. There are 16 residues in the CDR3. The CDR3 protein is CASSKRASGSPAQQYF. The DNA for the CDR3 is TGTGCCAGCAGCAAAAGGGCTAGCGGGAGCCCAGCACAGCAGTACTTC.